This TCR beta chain was observed in a study of blood T cell repertoires in COVID-19 (dated by TCRdb to 2019 to 2021). With regard to the full study: Samples from collaborators originated in the United States, Italy and Spain and spanned both the acute and convalescent phases of COVID-19. The prospective study material was composed of cDNA or gDNA derived from T cells, B-cell-depleted T cells, or PBMCs. Deeply sampled blood TCRbeta repertoires from subjects exposed to, actively infected with, or recovered from COVID-19 were included in the dataset. The repertoires were made available in a free public database intended to serve as a resource for research on the immune response to SARS-CoV-2. Samples were obtained from the ongoing ImmuneRACE study (first 160 participants) and from some 1,200 subjects provided by 6 global collaborators. Sample metadata almost always included a de-identified subject ID, COVID-19 status, age in years and sex. HLA class I and class II types, where available, came from metadata supplied by the sample provider rather than from assay-based typing. Study-level results and caveats: The amount of clinical and demographic metadata varied by source and participant and was provided uncurated.

This clone was seen a handful of times. It lacks a known antigen. The record has no base qualities; no much larger clone is one base away. Enrolling through a virtual design, the prospective study's participants ranged in age from roughly 18 to 95 years and lived across about two dozen United States geographic areas. Cohort assignment in the prospective study relied on participant-reported clinical history from a screening survey and a study questionnaire. For ImmuneRACE Cohort 3, a participant was defined as recovered based on two consecutive negative NP/OP PCR tests, clearance by a healthcare professional, or resolution of symptoms. Mobile phlebotomists in the prospective study collected whole blood, serum and a nasopharyngeal or oropharyngeal swab from every participant. Additional blood draws and questionnaires over an approximately two-month period could optionally be provided by prospective study participants. Prospective study blood samples were shipped either frozen or at room temperature before DNA extraction.

TCRbeta CDR3 regions were amplified from genomic DNA by means of the immunoSEQ Assay, a bias-controlled multiplex PCR. The source study handled its data this way. The number of nucleated cells in each sample was estimated by amplification of reference gene primers within the assay. Sequence reads were collapsed and filtered to measure the absolute abundance of every unique TCRbeta CDR3 rearrangement. For each sample, productive Simpson clonality was calculated by taking the square root of Simpson's diversity index across productive rearrangements. TCRdb carries this immuneACCESS record with in-frame sequences only. Its versions omit some clonotypes, under half of them owing to an unresolved V gene in the studies checked, with the rest unexplained. The V and J calls and clone size are taken from that table; D and trimming were inferred from the DNA. The sample yields about 160,000 clones; 65% to 85% were counted once. The ten largest clones represent 5% to 6% of the sample.

The sample was PBMCs or T cells enriched from blood (not recorded which). The receptor comes from a man in his forties or fifties who had recovered from COVID-19.

In nucleotides, the sequence is TGTGCCAGCAGCCCTCAGGGGACGGGGACTGGAAACACCATATATTTT. This codes for CASSPQGTGTGNTIYF. The chain couples TRBV7-6 to TRBJ1-3; tentative D gene TRBD1, with 6 bases matching. V is pared back by 5 bases and J by 2 bases, with 16 bases lying between the germline termini. CDR1 and CDR2 are read off the germline V gene as SGHVS and FNYEAQ. The CDR3 spans 16 residues, from the cysteine through the phenylalanine. Only CDR3 DNA is held: 48 bases, read in frame from base 1.